The 9 T cell receptor beta chains listed next were all sequenced from one sample in a study of shared clonotypes between healthy human individuals. Method: immunoSEQ multiplex PCR; TCRdb's copy keeps in-frame clones and lacks some. The sample has 600,000 to 750,000 clones, less than 80% seen once. The sequenced material came from memory CD4+ T cells sorted from blood. The subset is: CD45RA-negative fraction. The source of these receptors is a woman in her twenties or thirties in good health.

The chain links TRBV2 to TRBJ2-7; 7 positions match TRBD2. The germline V gene has CDR1 SNHLY and CDR2 FYNNEI. V was clipped by 6 bases and J by 0 bases; unmatched bases: 20. The CDR3 is 19 residues long. The CDR3 sequence is CASRGGYRGTRVSSYEQYF. The CDR3 DNA reads TGTGCCAGCAGGGGAGGGTATAGGGGCACGAGGGTGAGCTCCTACGAGCAGTACTTC.

This chain uses TRBV27 with TRBJ2-6; TRBD2 aligns across 9 bases. The V gene end was trimmed by 2 bases and the J gene end by 3 bases; junction bases not matched to a gene: 5. The CDR3 is 17 amino acids. Germline CDR1 MNHEY, CDR2 SMNVEV (reference sequence). The CDR3 bases are TGTGCCAGCAGTTTAGTAGCGGGAGCTTTTGGGGCCAACGTCCTGACTTTC. Translated, it gives CASSLVAGAFGANVLTF. Full variable domain (remainder filled in from reference TRBV27 and TRBJ2-6): EAQVTQNPRYLITVTGKKLTVTCSQNMNHEYMSWYRQDPGLGLRQIYYSMNVEVTDKGDVPEGYKVSRKEKRNFPLILESPSPNQTSLYFCASSLVAGAFGANVLTFGAGSRLTVL.

The chain is built from TRBV5-1 and TRBJ2-1, with TRBD2 matching 9 bases. This CDR3 comprises 14 residues. V lost 1 base to trimming and J lost 10 bases; unmatched junction nucleotides: 6. CDR1 is SGHRS, CDR2 YFSETQ, per germline. The CDR3 coding sequence is TGCGCCAGCAGCTTGAAAGGGACTAGCAGGGAGCAGTTCTTC. It encodes CASSLKGTSREQFF.

The chain couples TRBV4-1 to TRBJ2-6; 7 nucleotides agree with TRBD1. V was clipped by 2 bases and J by 0 bases; unmatched bases: 10. This CDR3 contains 19 residues. Germline V gives CDR1 MGHRA, CDR2 YSYEKL. The CDR3 sequence is CASSQLIVRGSSGANVLTF. The CDR3 bases are TGCGCCAGCAGCCAATTAATTGTCAGGGGGTCCTCTGGGGCCAACGTCCTGACTTTC.

This clone was counted only a few times. V gene TRBV4-1 combines with J gene TRBJ1-1; D is possibly TRBD1 (5 bases). Germline lookup yields CDR1 MGHRA and CDR2 YSYEKL. V was clipped by 5 bases and J by 3 bases, with 10 bases between them. The CDR3 contains 13 residues. Here the CDR3 reads CASSSQGDTEAFF. The CDR3 DNA is TGCGCCAGCAGCAGCCAGGGAGACACTGAAGCTTTCTTT.

This clone was seen once. CDR3 loop: CASSQPGHQEGELFF. The CDR3 nucleotides read TGTGCCAGCAGCCAACCGGGACACCAAGAAGGGGAGCTGTTTTTT. The chain uses TRBV13 and TRBJ2-2, with TRBD1 as a possible D gene (6 bases). The germline CDR1 and CDR2 sequences are PRHDT and FYEKMQ (reference sequence). V shed 5 bases and J shed 8 bases, with 18 bases lying between them. The CDR3 is 15 amino acids.

This clone was recorded only once. V usage is TRBV19 and J usage is TRBJ1-1; 8 bases line up with TRBD1. V was pared by 7 bases and J by 3 bases, with 4 bases of the junction left unmatched. The length of the CDR3 is 13 residues. Germline-derived CDR1 and CDR2 are LNHDA and SQIVND (reference sequence). The CDR3 nucleotides are TGTGCCAGTAAGGACAGGGTGGACACTGAAGCTTTCTTT. It translates to CASKDRVDTEAFF.

Comment on this clone: Given a far larger clone just one base away, this is likely a sequencing read error. The sample contains more than one DNA sequence encoding this CDR3. V usage is TRBV27 and J usage is TRBJ1-1; TRBD1 matches 7 bases. The CDR3 contains 15 residues. The germline CDR1 and CDR2 sequences are MNHEY and SMNVEV (reference sequence). Written as DNA, the CDR3 is TGTGCCAGCAGTTCATTGACAGGGAGGGGAACTGAAGCCTTCTTT. This encodes CASSSLTGRGTEAFF.

The V and J genes are TRBV10-3 and TRBJ2-1; D unresolved. This CDR3 has 14 residues. Germline V gives CDR1 ENHRY, CDR2 SYGVKD. V was pared by 0 bases and J by 6 bases, with 9 bases between. CDR3 region: CAISESVLLNEQFF. CDR3 nucleotides: TGTGCCATCAGTGAGTCAGTTCTTCTCAATGAGCAGTTCTTC.